A selection of T cell receptor beta chains follows, all from one sample in a study of cytomegalovirus exposure and HLA in healthy donors. Produced via immunoSEQ multiplex PCR; TCRdb's table is partial and in-frame only. Of around 140,000 clones listed, 82% were seen once; the top ten hold over 2.5%. Specimen: PBMCs. Receptors were obtained from a male donor in good health and CMV-seronegative. The CDR3 runs from the conserved cysteine through the conserved F or W. A D gene is named only where the DNA matches it firmly. Not all rows give a size; the values are once, few, many and, for expanded clones, a class.

d_call: NA
cdr3_length: 15
clone_size: NA
v_call: TRBV14
j_call: TRBJ2-1
cdr3_aa: CASSQVFGEYNEQFF
cdr3_nt: TGTGCCAGCAGCCAAGTATTCGGGGAATACAATGAGCAGTTCTTC

d_call: NA
cdr3_length: 15
clone_size: NA
v_call: TRBV7-9
j_call: TRBJ1-3
cdr3_aa: CASSPAGQGRNTIYF
cdr3_nt: TGTGCCAGCAGCCCAGCTGGGCAGGGGAGAAACACCATATATTTT

d_call: NA
cdr3_length: 14
clone_size: NA
v_call: TRBV4-3
j_call: TRBJ2-1
cdr3_aa: CASSQESWAHEQFF
cdr3_nt: TGCGCCAGCAGCCAAGAATCATGGGCGCACGAGCAGTTCTTC

d_call: NA
cdr3_length: 12
clone_size: NA
v_call: TRBV29-1
j_call: TRBJ1-1
cdr3_aa: CSVGAGNTEAFF
cdr3_nt: TGCAGCGTTGGCGCAGGTAACACTGAAGCTTTCTTT

d_call: TRBD1
cdr3_length: 18
clone_size: NA
v_call: TRBV27
j_call: TRBJ2-6
cdr3_aa: CASSTPGQSNPGANVLTF
cdr3_nt: TGTGCCAGCAGTACACCGGGACAGAGTAATCCTGGGGCCAACGTCCTGACTTTC

d_call: NA
cdr3_length: 13
clone_size: NA
v_call: TRBV14
j_call: TRBJ2-7
cdr3_aa: CASSAGVSYEQYF
cdr3_nt: TGTGCCAGCAGTGCAGGGGTTTCCTACGAGCAGTACTTC

d_call: TRBD1
cdr3_length: 14
clone_size: NA
v_call: TRBV5-1
j_call: TRBJ1-1
cdr3_aa: CASSPRTGNTEAFF
cdr3_nt: TGCGCCAGCAGCCCACGGACAGGGAACACTGAAGCTTTCTTT

d_call: TRBD2
cdr3_length: 12
clone_size: NA
v_call: TRBV27
j_call: TRBJ2-1
cdr3_aa: CASSLSGGEQFF
cdr3_nt: TGTGCCAGCAGTCTCTCGGGGGGTGAGCAGTTCTTC

d_call: TRBD1
cdr3_length: 16
clone_size: NA
v_call: TRBV7-9
j_call: TRBJ2-6
cdr3_aa: CASSLGTGSGANVLTF
cdr3_nt: TGTGCCAGCAGCTTGGGGACAGGTTCTGGGGCCAACGTCCTGACTTTC

d_call: NA
cdr3_length: 18
clone_size: NA
v_call: TRBV28
j_call: TRBJ2-2
cdr3_aa: CASSHREGAIRGTGELFF
cdr3_nt: TGTGCCAGCAGTCACCGAGAGGGAGCGATCCGGGGGACCGGGGAGCTGTTTTTT

d_call: TRBD2
cdr3_length: 16
clone_size: NA
v_call: TRBV9
j_call: TRBJ2-3
cdr3_aa: CASSDQIGTTEDTQYF
cdr3_nt: TGTGCCAGCAGCGACCAGATCGGGACTACCGAGGATACGCAGTATTTT

d_call: NA
cdr3_length: 11
clone_size: NA
v_call: TRBV29-1
j_call: TRBJ1-2
cdr3_aa: CSVEDSSGYTF
cdr3_nt: TGCAGCGTCGAGGACAGTTCCGGCTACACCTTC

d_call: NA
cdr3_length: 14
clone_size: few
v_call: TRBV11-2
j_call: TRBJ2-7
cdr3_aa: CASSTGGGYYEQYF
cdr3_nt: TGTGCCAGCAGCACCGGAGGAGGGTACTACGAGCAGTACTTC

d_call: NA
cdr3_length: 15
clone_size: NA
v_call: TRBV6-4
j_call: TRBJ2-7
cdr3_aa: CASSVSPGQIYEQYF
cdr3_nt: TGTGCCAGCAGTGTTTCTCCAGGACAGATCTACGAGCAGTACTTC

d_call: NA
cdr3_length: 13
clone_size: NA
v_call: TRBV18
j_call: TRBJ2-5
cdr3_aa: CASSRGVQETQYF
cdr3_nt: TGTGCCAGCTCACGCGGGGTCCAAGAGACCCAGTACTTC

d_call: TRBD2
cdr3_length: 12
clone_size: NA
v_call: TRBV9
j_call: TRBJ2-1
cdr3_aa: CASGTSFNEQFF
cdr3_nt: TGTGCCAGCGGGACTAGTTTCAATGAGCAGTTCTTC

d_call: NA
cdr3_length: 14
clone_size: NA
v_call: TRBV2
j_call: TRBJ1-1
cdr3_aa: CASSQGLWDTEAFF
cdr3_nt: TGTGCCAGCAGCCAGGGGTTGTGGGACACTGAAGCTTTCTTT

d_call: NA
cdr3_length: 16
clone_size: NA
v_call: TRBV27
j_call: TRBJ2-3
cdr3_aa: CASSLGTRTLTDTQYF
cdr3_nt: TGTGCCAGCAGTTTAGGTACTAGGACCCTTACAGATACGCAGTATTTT

d_call: TRBD2
cdr3_length: 15
clone_size: NA
v_call: TRBV6-5
j_call: TRBJ2-7
cdr3_aa: CASRPWGGSRYEQYF
cdr3_nt: TGTGCCAGCAGGCCGTGGGGCGGGAGCCGGTACGAGCAGTACTTC

d_call: NA
cdr3_length: 15
clone_size: NA
v_call: TRBV9
j_call: TRBJ2-5
cdr3_aa: CASSVWGSQGETQYF
cdr3_nt: TGTGCCAGCAGCGTATGGGGGTCTCAGGGGGAGACCCAGTACTTC

d_call: TRBD1
cdr3_length: 15
clone_size: once
v_call: TRBV15
j_call: TRBJ1-1
cdr3_aa: CATSPPEGADTEAFF
cdr3_nt: TGTGCCACCAGCCCTCCGGAGGGGGCGGACACTGAAGCTTTCTTT

d_call: NA
cdr3_length: 14
clone_size: once
v_call: TRBV6-5
j_call: TRBJ1-2
cdr3_aa: CASSGREANYGYTF
cdr3_nt: TGTGCCAGCAGCGGACGGGAAGCTAACTATGGCTACACCTTC

d_call: TRBD1
cdr3_length: 16
clone_size: NA
v_call: TRBV15
j_call: TRBJ2-2
cdr3_aa: CATSTSQGADTGELFF
cdr3_nt: TGTGCCACCAGCACTTCACAGGGGGCAGACACCGGGGAGCTGTTTTTT

d_call: NA
cdr3_length: 17
clone_size: once
v_call: TRBV6-1
j_call: TRBJ2-5
cdr3_aa: CASSEIVGGRMRETQYF
cdr3_nt: TGTGCCAGCAGTGAAATAGTAGGAGGAAGAATGCGAGAGACCCAGTACTTC

d_call: NA
cdr3_length: 15
clone_size: NA
v_call: TRBV7-2
j_call: TRBJ1-2
cdr3_aa: CASSLRRARNYGYTF
cdr3_nt: TGTGCCAGCTCTCTTAGGCGGGCCAGGAACTATGGCTACACCTTC

d_call: TRBD2
cdr3_length: 16
clone_size: NA
v_call: TRBV11-3
j_call: TRBJ2-3
cdr3_aa: CASSTGLVGRKDTQYF
cdr3_nt: TGTGCCAGCAGCACAGGACTAGTTGGGCGAAAAGATACGCAGTATTTT

d_call: TRBD1
cdr3_length: 16
clone_size: few
v_call: TRBV5-4
j_call: TRBJ1-2
cdr3_aa: CASRAGQGPPNYGYTF
cdr3_nt: TGTGCCAGCAGGGCGGGACAGGGCCCCCCTAACTATGGCTACACCTTC

d_call: NA
cdr3_length: 13
clone_size: few
v_call: TRBV14
j_call: TRBJ1-5
cdr3_aa: CASSQDSSEPQHF
cdr3_nt: TGTGCCAGCAGCCAAGATTCGAGCGAGCCCCAGCATTTT

d_call: NA
cdr3_length: 15
clone_size: NA
v_call: TRBV6-6
j_call: TRBJ2-2
cdr3_aa: CASSPYRELAGELFF
cdr3_nt: TGTGCCAGCAGTCCCTACCGGGAGTTGGCCGGGGAGCTGTTTTTT

d_call: TRBD2
cdr3_length: 16
clone_size: once
v_call: TRBV11-2
j_call: TRBJ2-5
cdr3_aa: CASSAPRLAGQETQYF
cdr3_nt: TGTGCCAGCAGCGCCCCCAGACTAGCGGGACAAGAGACCCAGTACTTC

d_call: NA
cdr3_length: 14
clone_size: once
v_call: TRBV6-5
j_call: TRBJ2-3
cdr3_aa: CASSRGDTTDTQYF
cdr3_nt: TGTGCCAGCTCTCGAGGGGACACCACAGATACGCAGTATTTT

d_call: TRBD2
cdr3_length: 16
clone_size: NA
v_call: TRBV25-1
j_call: TRBJ2-1
cdr3_aa: CASSDGGRAIGNEQFF
cdr3_nt: TGTGCCAGCAGTGACGGCGGGAGGGCCATTGGCAATGAGCAGTTCTTC

d_call: NA
cdr3_length: 15
clone_size: NA
v_call: TRBV19
j_call: TRBJ1-2
cdr3_aa: CASSMVGDSNYGYTF
cdr3_nt: TGTGCCAGTAGTATGGTGGGGGACTCTAACTATGGCTACACCTTC

d_call: TRBD1
cdr3_length: 15
clone_size: NA
v_call: TRBV5-6
j_call: TRBJ2-1
cdr3_aa: CASSYGTGLSNEQFF
cdr3_nt: TGTGCCAGCAGCTACGGGACAGGGTTATCCAATGAGCAGTTCTTC

d_call: TRBD2
cdr3_length: 16
clone_size: NA
v_call: TRBV7-8
j_call: TRBJ2-2
cdr3_aa: CASSKISGRSPGELFF
cdr3_nt: TGTGCCAGCAGCAAGATTAGCGGGAGATCCCCCGGGGAGCTGTTTTTT

d_call: TRBD2
cdr3_length: 14
clone_size: NA
v_call: TRBV28
j_call: TRBJ2-7
cdr3_aa: CASSLSGGLGEQYF
cdr3_nt: TGTGCCAGCAGTTTAAGCGGGGGGCTGGGGGAGCAGTACTTC

d_call: TRBD2
cdr3_length: 16
clone_size: NA
v_call: TRBV29-1
j_call: TRBJ2-7
cdr3_aa: CSVPGGGTSGGYEQYF
cdr3_nt: TGCAGCGTTCCTGGCGGGGGGACTAGCGGGGGCTACGAGCAGTACTTC

d_call: NA
cdr3_length: 14
clone_size: NA
v_call: TRBV6-5
j_call: TRBJ2-1
cdr3_aa: CASSRNGIYNEQFF
cdr3_nt: TGTGCCAGCAGTCGCAACGGGATTTACAATGAGCAGTTCTTC

d_call: NA
cdr3_length: 13
clone_size: once
v_call: TRBV10-2
j_call: TRBJ1-5
cdr3_aa: CASSATPNQPQHF
cdr3_nt: TGCGCCAGCAGTGCTACTCCTAATCAGCCCCAGCATTTT

d_call: NA
cdr3_length: 18
clone_size: NA
v_call: TRBV11-3
j_call: TRBJ2-1
cdr3_aa: CASSPGLARASSYNEQFF
cdr3_nt: TGTGCCAGCAGCCCGGGATTAGCGAGGGCAAGCTCCTACAATGAGCAGTTCTTC

d_call: TRBD2
cdr3_length: 17
clone_size: NA
v_call: TRBV5-1
j_call: TRBJ2-5
cdr3_aa: CASSPGTSGRAGETQYF
cdr3_nt: TGCGCCAGCAGCCCCGGGACTAGCGGGAGGGCCGGAGAGACCCAGTACTTC

d_call: TRBD2
cdr3_length: 13
clone_size: NA
v_call: TRBV5-6
j_call: TRBJ2-5
cdr3_aa: CASSLREEETQYF
cdr3_nt: TGTGCCAGCAGCTTGCGGGAGGAGGAGACCCAGTACTTC

d_call: NA
cdr3_length: 15
clone_size: NA
v_call: TRBV27
j_call: TRBJ2-7
cdr3_aa: CASSFSRQGSYEQYF
cdr3_nt: TGTGCCAGCAGTTTTTCTCGTCAGGGGTCCTACGAGCAGTACTTC

d_call: NA
cdr3_length: 14
clone_size: NA
v_call: TRBV4-3
j_call: TRBJ1-1
cdr3_aa: CASSQESGRTEAFF
cdr3_nt: TGCGCCAGCAGCCAAGAATCCGGCAGGACTGAAGCTTTCTTT

d_call: NA
cdr3_length: 17
clone_size: NA
v_call: TRBV29-1
j_call: TRBJ2-3
cdr3_aa: CSVEGKTGYAFTDTQYF
cdr3_nt: TGCAGCGTTGAAGGTAAAACAGGGTATGCGTTCACAGATACGCAGTATTTT

d_call: TRBD1
cdr3_length: 15
clone_size: NA
v_call: TRBV6-1
j_call: TRBJ2-3
cdr3_aa: CASRRQGEGTDTQYF
cdr3_nt: TGTGCCAGCAGGCGACAGGGAGAGGGTACAGATACGCAGTATTTT

d_call: NA
cdr3_length: 15
clone_size: NA
v_call: TRBV9
j_call: TRBJ2-7
cdr3_aa: CASSVGAGPVDEQYF
cdr3_nt: TGTGCCAGCAGCGTTGGGGCAGGGCCGGTGGACGAGCAGTACTTC

d_call: TRBD2
cdr3_length: 15
clone_size: NA
v_call: TRBV7-3
j_call: TRBJ2-3
cdr3_aa: CASSSTGLDTDTQYF
cdr3_nt: TGTGCCAGCAGCTCTACGGGACTAGACACAGATACGCAGTATTTT

d_call: NA
cdr3_length: 14
clone_size: NA
v_call: TRBV14
j_call: TRBJ2-2
cdr3_aa: CASSQDVGTGELFF
cdr3_nt: TGTGCCAGCAGCCAAGATGTCGGTACCGGGGAGCTGTTTTTT

d_call: NA
cdr3_length: 13
clone_size: NA
v_call: TRBV7-3
j_call: TRBJ2-5
cdr3_aa: CASSLDTVETQYF
cdr3_nt: TGTGCCAGCAGCTTGGACACGGTGGAGACCCAGTACTTC

d_call: NA
cdr3_length: 13
clone_size: NA
v_call: TRBV11-2
j_call: TRBJ2-1
cdr3_aa: CASSFSIAGEQFF
cdr3_nt: TGTGCCAGCAGCTTTTCTATCGCGGGTGAGCAGTTCTTC

d_call: TRBD2
cdr3_length: 18
clone_size: NA
v_call: TRBV7-9
j_call: TRBJ2-2
cdr3_aa: CASTHNIRTSGITGELFF
cdr3_nt: TGTGCCAGCACCCATAATATTAGAACTAGCGGGATCACCGGGGAGCTGTTTTTT

d_call: NA
cdr3_length: 12
clone_size: few
v_call: TRBV5-8
j_call: TRBJ2-7
cdr3_aa: CASSVRGYEQYF
cdr3_nt: TGTGCCAGCAGCGTGCGCGGATACGAGCAGTACTTC